Presented here are 19 T cell receptor beta chains from one specimen sequenced in a study of a mutant IDH1 vaccine in newly diagnosed glioma. The sample's time point: baseline, week 1 (first vaccination visit). Documented treatment: pre-vaccination baseline after standard-of-care therapy. The protocol was immunoSEQ multiplex PCR, while the TCRdb copy is restricted to in-frame clones and leaves out a portion. The sample comprises 59,000 or so clones, about 91% of which are singletons, and 2.5% to 3% rests with the top ten. Sequenced here: PBMCs, sampled from a glioma patient treated with radiotherapy, temozolomide or both. The receptor set was obtained from a man aged 50-59 years with glioma.

The V and J genes are TRBV2 and TRBJ1-2; D is undetermined. Germline assignment: CDR1 SNHLY and CDR2 FYNNEI. The CDR3 consists of 14 residues. V gave up 7 bases and J gave up 7 bases, with 19 bases separating them. The CDR3 region is CASKPQVVGGGYTF. In DNA, the CDR3 is TGTGCCAGCAAACCTCAGGTTGTTGGCGGTGGCTACACCTTC.

The rearrangement links TRBV5-6 to TRBJ2-7; TRBD1 or TRBD2 may be the D gene (5 bases each). Germline V gives CDR1 SGHDT, CDR2 YYEEEE. This CDR3 is 14 amino acids long. With 6 bases removed from V and 2 bases from J, the gap between germline ends came to 15 bases. In DNA form, the CDR3 reads TGTGCCAGCACCATTGTGGGGGTCCCCTACGAGCAGTACTTC. Translation gives CASTIVGVPYEQYF.

CDR3 DNA: TGTGCCAGCTCAGGGTACCAAGAGACCCAGTACTTC. It yields the protein CASSGYQETQYF. The chain carries TRBV18 and TRBJ2-5; D remains unclear. This CDR3 region has 12 residues. The germline gives CDR1 KGHSH, CDR2 LQKENI. Trimming removed 5 bases at V and 0 bases at J, with 4 bases between.

This clone is a singleton in its sample. This chain connects TRBV2 to TRBJ2-3; no clear D gene. From germline, CDR1 is SNHLY and CDR2 FYNNEI. The germline V and J ends were trimmed by 10 bases and 4 bases, with 6 bases remaining between them. CDR3 length: 10 amino acids. This CDR3 is CATSPDTQYF. CDR3 nucleotide sequence: TGTGCCACTTCCCCAGATACGCAGTATTTT.

The rearrangement uses TRBV28 and TRBJ2-3; TRBD1 might be the D (6 bases). There are 13 residues in the CDR3. CDR1 is MDHEN and CDR2 is SYDVKM in the germline V gene. V shed 5 bases and J shed 3 bases, with 9 bases lying between them. CDR3 in amino acids: CASSLQGTDTQYF. Here the CDR3 DNA reads TGTGCCAGCAGTCTCCAGGGGACAGATACGCAGTATTTT.

The gene calls are TRBV7-9 and TRBJ2-3; D possibly uses TRBD1 or TRBD2 (6 bases each). Trimming pared 5 bases from V and 4 bases from J, leaving 16 bases between. CDR1 and CDR2 (germline): SEHNR, FQNEAQ (reference sequence). This CDR3 has 15 amino acids. This CDR3 is CASSPAGGGPDTQYF. The CDR3 nucleotides read TGTGCCAGCAGCCCCGCCGGAGGGGGGCCAGATACGCAGTATTTT.

In DNA form, the CDR3 reads TGCGCCAGCAGCTTGGGGGTCCATCAGCCCCAGCATTTT. Translating it yields CASSLGVHQPQHF. The gene calls are TRBV5-1 and TRBJ1-5, with D uncertain. The V end lost 0 bases, the J end lost 5 bases, and 6 bases lay between the germline ends. Germline values: CDR1 SGHRS, CDR2 YFSETQ. This CDR3 spans 13 amino acids.

This chain joins TRBV30 and TRBJ2-3; D may correspond to TRBD1 or TRBD2 (6 bases each). The ends were cut back, 4 bases at V and 3 bases at J, with 14 bases in the middle. This CDR3 contains 14 residues. Germline V gene lookup returns CDR1 GTSNPN and CDR2 SVGIG (reference sequence). The CDR3 is CAWILKGGTDTQYF. CDR3 in DNA: TGTGCCTGGATTCTTAAGGGGGGAACAGATACGCAGTATTTT.

The rearrangement joins TRBV2 to TRBJ1-5, with D perhaps TRBD1 (5 bases). Trimming shortened V by 5 bases and J by 3 bases, and 11 bases separated the two germline ends. Germline V gene lookup returns CDR1 SNHLY and CDR2 FYNNEI. The CDR3 extends over 14 amino acids. In DNA, the CDR3 is TGTGCCAGCAGTCCCACCAGGGACAATCAGCCCCAGCATTTT. It yields the protein CASSPTRDNQPQHF.

The rearrangement links TRBV30 to TRBJ1-5, with D tentatively TRBD1 (6 bases). This CDR3 is 14 amino acids long. CDR1 and CDR2 (germline): GTSNPN, SVGIG (reference sequence). V dropped 2 bases and J dropped 4 bases, with 12 bases sitting between them. CDR3 region: CAWSRGTANQPQHF. In DNA form, the CDR3 reads TGTGCCTGGAGTAGGGGGACGGCAAATCAGCCCCAGCATTTT.

V gene TRBV19 combines with J gene TRBJ2-3; 7 nucleotides align to TRBD2. CDR1 and CDR2 (germline): LNHDA, SQIVND (reference sequence). CDR3 size: 16 residues. With V trimmed by 1 base and J by 2 bases, 6 bases remained unmatched. The CDR3 loop is CASSIGPAGLTDTQYF. CDR3 coding DNA: TGTGCCAGTAGTATAGGACCAGCGGGACTCACAGATACGCAGTATTTT. Full variable domain (rest looked up from reference TRBV19 and TRBJ2-3): DGGITQSPKYLFRKEGQNVTLSCEQNLNHDAMYWYRQDPGQGLRLIYYSQIVNDFQKGDIAEGYSVSREKKESFPLTVTSAQKNPTAFYLCASSIGPAGLTDTQYFGPGTRLTVL.

This rearrangement joins TRBV29-1 to TRBJ1-4; D is unclear. CDR3 size: 14 residues. Per the germline V gene, CDR1 is SQVTM and CDR2 is ANQGSEA. V was cut by 4 bases and J by 10 bases, with 19 bases left in between. CDR3 nucleotide sequence: TGCAGCGTTGGCTTGTTGGGCCTCGCAGGAAAACTGTTTTTT. This codes for CSVGLLGLAGKLFF.

The J gene is TRBJ2-1, the V gene TRBV9, with 12 bases matching TRBD2. This CDR3 comprises 15 residues. Looked up from germline, CDR1 is SGDLS and CDR2 is YYNGEE. V lost 4 bases and J lost 8; bases outside the gene matches: 7. The DNA for the CDR3 is TGTGCCAGCAGCACTCGACTAGCGGGAGCCCATGAGCAGTTCTTC. Translating it yields CASSTRLAGAHEQFF. Together with reference TRBV9 and TRBJ2-1, the CDR3 gives the full variable domain: DSGVTQTPKHLITATGQRVTLRCSPRSGDLSVYWYQQSLDQGLQFLIQYYNGEERAKGNILERFSAQQFPDLHSELNLSSLELGDSALYFCASSTRLAGAHEQFFGPGTRLTVL.

This chain connects TRBV4-3 to TRBJ1-5, with TRBD1 matching over 7 bases. The CDR3 is 21 residues long. The germline V gene has CDR1 LGHNA and CDR2 YSLEER. The V segment lost 0 bases and the J segment 4 bases; nucleotides outside the gene matches: 21. CDR3 nucleotide sequence: TGCGCCAGCAGCCAAGATCGCACCCCGGGGAGGGGGCCTTGGACGAATCAGCCCCAGCATTTT. This sequence encodes CASSQDRTPGRGPWTNQPQHF.

V gene TRBV28 combines with J gene TRBJ1-5; 8 bases line up with TRBD1. The CDR3 has 15 amino acids. The trim removed 3 bases at V and 2 bases at J, leaving 3 bases unmatched. Germline-derived CDR1 and CDR2 are MDHEN and SYDVKM. The CDR3 loop is CASSFLDRGNQPQHF. For the CDR3, the DNA is TGTGCCAGCAGTTTTTTGGACAGGGGCAATCAGCCCCAGCATTTT.

V gene TRBV9 combines with J gene TRBJ1-1, with D unresolved. CDR1 SGDLS and CDR2 YYNGEE come from the germline V gene. The CDR3 length is 15 residues. Trimming took 4 bases from V and 0 from J, leaving 13 bases between them. CDR3 bases: TGTGCCAGCAGCCCCCGTCCAGATCTGAACACTGAAGCTTTCTTT. This codes for CASSPRPDLNTEAFF.

This chain uses TRBV27 with TRBJ2-3, with 11 bases that match TRBD2. CDR1 is MNHEY, CDR2 SMNVEV, per germline (reference sequence). This CDR3 has 15 amino acids. The V and J ends lost 6 bases and 9 bases, in that order; junction bases with no gene match: 11. CDR3 amino acids: CASSPRRTSGSTQYF. The DNA of the CDR3 is TGTGCCAGCAGCCCTCGCCGGACTAGCGGGTCGACGCAGTATTTT.

The gene calls are TRBV2 and TRBJ2-7, with 9 bases lining up with TRBD2. V shed 7 bases, J shed 0 bases, and the junction held 10 bases outside the gene matches. The germline gives CDR1 SNHLY, CDR2 FYNNEI. CDR3 size: 16 residues. The CDR3 DNA reads as TGTGCCAGCACGGGGTGGCGGGAGGGCCCCTCCTACGAGCAGTACTTC. It encodes CASTGWREGPSYEQYF.

The V call is TRBV9, the J call TRBJ1-3, with a possible D match to TRBD1 (6 bases). In germline, CDR1 is SGDLS, CDR2 YYNGEE. The CDR3 covers 14 residues. V gave up 2 bases and J gave up 7 bases, with 13 bases separating them. CDR3 residues: CASSVRQDPNTIYF. CDR3 DNA sequence: TGTGCCAGCAGCGTCCGACAGGACCCCAACACCATATATTTT.